This TCR beta chain derives from a study of identifying expanded T cells in peripheral blood. The CDR3 runs to 14 residues. After removal of 5 bases from V and 5 bases from J, the junction contained 4 bases not matched to a gene. Germline V CDR1 and CDR2: SGHNT, YENEEA. Assay: immunoSEQ multiplex PCR; the TCRdb copy retains only in-frame clones and omits some. There are approximately 91,000 clones in the sample; 70% to 90% occur only once, and approximately 4% lies in the top ten. No infections or other immune events were documented during collection. The genes are TRBV11-3 and TRBJ2-7; 12 positions agree with TRBD1. This sequence originates from a person between 18 and 75 years old in good health. Sample: blood. The CDR3 reads CASSPRDRGHEQYF. CDR3 coding DNA: TGTGCCAGCAGCCCCCGGGACAGGGGGCACGAGCAGTACTTC.